A single sample gave rise to the 27 T cell receptor beta chains below, sequenced in a study of blood T cell repertoires in COVID-19. The repertoire was sequenced with immunoSEQ multiplex PCR; TCRdb's copy has only in-frame clones and lacks some. The sample consists of approximately 60,000 clones, more than 75% of them appearing once. The sequencing input was peripheral blood. The receptors derive from a woman older than 75 with acute or convalescent COVID-19.

In DNA form, the CDR3 reads TGTGCCAGCAGGGTCGGACAGGGACATGAAAAACTGTTTTTT. The encoded protein is CASRVGQGHEKLFF. This chain joins TRBV3-1 (or the pseudogene TRBV3-2) and TRBJ1-4; 8 bases are a match to TRBD1. This CDR3 spans 14 amino acids. V lost 6 bases to trimming and J lost 6 bases; unmatched junction nucleotides: 6. Germline V CDR1 and CDR2: LGHDT, YNNKEL (reference sequence).

This clone was seen more than once but under ten times. This chain uses TRBV15 with TRBJ2-3, with TRBD2 matching over 8 bases. CDR1 is LNHNV and CDR2 is YYDKDF in the germline V gene (reference sequence). The CDR3 contains 15 residues. J was trimmed by 5 bases and V by 4 bases; bases with no gene match: 8. For the CDR3, the DNA is TGTGCCACCAGCAAACAAACTAGCGGTGAAGATACGCAGTATTTT. Translating gives CATSKQTSGEDTQYF.

This clone appeared a few times. The CDR3 loop reads CSCSRGLNTEAFF. CDR3 nucleotides: TGCAGCTGCTCCAGGGGTCTTAACACTGAAGCTTTCTTT. The V call is TRBV29-1, the J call TRBJ1-1; possible D gene TRBD1, 6 bases. Per germline, CDR1 SQVTM and CDR2 ANQGSEA. V lost 8 bases and J lost 2, with 15 bases in between. The CDR3 has 13 residues.

The chain joins TRBV7-3 to TRBJ1-2, with D possibly being TRBD1 (5 bases). In germline, CDR1 is SGHTA, CDR2 FQGTGA. This CDR3 has 15 amino acids. V dropped 5 bases and J dropped 2 bases, with 15 bases sitting between them. CDR3 amino acids: CASSNSGGKNYGYTF. As DNA, the CDR3 is TGTGCCAGCAGCAACAGTGGGGGGAAAAACTATGGCTACACCTTC.

J is TRBJ2-1 and V is TRBV25-1; 9 bases align to TRBD2. V shed 6 bases, J shed 0 bases, and the junction held 9 bases outside the gene matches. Germline-derived CDR1 and CDR2 are MGHDK and SYGVNS. The CDR3 runs to 17 residues. DNA for the CDR3: TGTGCCAGCAGAGCGACTAGCGGAGCGGGCTCCTACAATGAGCAGTTCTTC. It translates to CASRATSGAGSYNEQFF.

In this sample, this clone turned up a few times. The chain employs TRBV27 and TRBJ2-2, with D possibly being TRBD1 (6 bases). The CDR3 consists of 16 residues. The germline V gene has CDR1 MNHEY and CDR2 SMNVEV (reference sequence). Trimming stripped 4 bases from V and 6 bases from J, with 18 bases between. The CDR3 sequence: CASSSPRQELPGELFF. CDR3 nucleotides: TGTGCCAGCAGTTCTCCCAGACAGGAACTCCCCGGGGAGCTGTTTTTT.

The rearrangement uses TRBV5-8 and TRBJ2-1, with a tentative D call TRBD2 (5 bases). Per the germline V gene, CDR1 is SGHTS and CDR2 is YDEGEE. CDR3 length: 15 residues. Trimming pared 4 bases from V and 0 bases from J, leaving 11 bases between. The CDR3, as DNA: TGTGCCAGCAGCCCAGGACTGAGCTCCTACAATGAGCAGTTCTTC. This codes for CASSPGLSSYNEQFF.

This clone appeared once. CDR3 sequence: CATSWGAGVETQYF. The DNA for the CDR3 is TGTGCCACCAGCTGGGGGGCGGGGGTAGAGACCCAGTACTTC. V gene TRBV15 combines with J gene TRBJ2-5, with D perhaps TRBD2 (7 bases). The V end lost 5 bases, the J end lost 4 bases, and 14 bases lay between the germline ends. The CDR3 sequence is 14 residues long. Germline CDR1 reads LNHNV; CDR2 reads YYDKDF (reference sequence).

The chain has TRBV5-1 and TRBJ2-7, with D uncertain. The V gene lost 0 bases and the J gene lost 4 bases, with 11 bases spanning the gap. This CDR3 has 14 residues. Germline V CDR1 and CDR2: SGHRS, YFSETQ. Here the CDR3 reads CASSLASAPYEQYF. In DNA form, the CDR3 reads TGCGCCAGCAGCTTGGCCTCAGCGCCTTACGAGCAGTACTTC.

V gene TRBV4-1 combines with J gene TRBJ1-3; no clear D gene. The CDR3 is 15 residues long. V was pared by 4 bases and J by 1 base, with 11 bases between. Germline V lookup: CDR1 MGHRA, CDR2 YSYEKL. CDR3 DNA: TGCGCCAGCAGCCTGTGGCGGGATTCTGGAAACACCATATATTTT. Translated, it gives CASSLWRDSGNTIYF.

The chain recombines TRBV7-2 with TRBJ2-7, with D perhaps TRBD1 (6 bases). Trimming took 2 bases from V and 4 from J, leaving 18 bases between them. Germline V lookup: CDR1 SGHTA, CDR2 FQGNSA. The CDR3 has 16 residues. CDR3 nucleotides: TGTGCCAGCAGCTTAAGGCGAAGGGGGTTGAGTTACGAGCAGTACTTC. It is translated as CASSLRRRGLSYEQYF.

This chain links TRBV5-5 with TRBJ2-7; D is possibly TRBD2 (5 bases). This CDR3 spans 15 amino acids. V lost 3 bases and J 5 bases, leaving 18 bases between the germline ends. The V gene's germline CDR1 is SGHKS and CDR2 YYEKEE (reference sequence). Here the CDR3 reads CASSSYVTGENEQYF. The CDR3 bases are TGTGCCAGCAGCTCGTATGTTACCGGGGAGAACGAGCAGTACTTC.

The chain recombines TRBV3-1 (or the pseudogene TRBV3-2) with TRBJ1-1, with D perhaps matching TRBD1 (6 bases). CDR1 and CDR2 from the germline V gene are LGHDT and YNNKEL (reference sequence). This CDR3 comprises 11 residues. V dropped 4 bases and J dropped 7 bases, with 7 bases sitting between them. CDR3: CASSLTGEAFF. CDR3 nucleotides: TGTGCCAGCAGCCTGACAGGTGAAGCTTTCTTT.

The rearrangement joins TRBV11-2 to TRBJ2-7, with TRBD2 matching over 7 bases. This CDR3 has 14 amino acids. Germline V CDR1 and CDR2: SGHAT, FQNNGV. V was pared by 4 bases and J by 3 bases, with 6 bases of the junction left unmatched. CDR3 residues: CASSSMGRGYEQYF. The CDR3 DNA reads as TGTGCCAGCAGCTCGATGGGGAGGGGCTACGAGCAGTACTTC.

The V gene is TRBV6-5, the J gene TRBJ1-2; D is possibly TRBD1 (5 bases). This CDR3 is built from 15 residues. The V end lost 7 bases, the J end lost 7 bases, and 22 bases lay between the germline ends. Germline assignment: CDR1 MNHEY and CDR2 SVGAGI. The CDR3 DNA reads TGTGCCAGCACCAACCCCCAGTCCAGGGTGGGTGGCTACACCTTC. As protein: CASTNPQSRVGGYTF.

The CDR3 bases are TGTGCCTGGGGACTAGCGGGAGAGGCCGGGGAGCTGTTTTTT. It encodes CAWGLAGEAGELFF. The chain recombines TRBV30 with TRBJ2-2; 13 nucleotides match TRBD2. The CDR3 consists of 14 residues. V lost 5 bases, J lost 6 bases, and 3 bases stayed unmatched. Germline V gene lookup returns CDR1 GTSNPN and CDR2 SVGIG (reference sequence).

V is TRBV6-2 or TRBV6-3 and J is TRBJ2-1, with 8 bases fitting TRBD2. In germline, CDR1 is MNHEY, CDR2 SVGEGT. The CDR3 runs to 16 residues. J was trimmed by 8 bases and V by 4 bases; bases with no gene match: 13. CDR3 sequence: CASSSSSSGSLYEQFF. As DNA, the CDR3 is TGTGCCAGCAGTTCTTCCTCTAGCGGGTCGTTGTATGAGCAGTTCTTC.

This clone appeared once. V usage is TRBV18 and J usage is TRBJ2-2, with D hard to call. Between the trimmed V and J ends, which lost 0 bases and 10 bases, there was a span of 9 bases. There are 13 residues in the CDR3. Germline V gene data show CDR1 as KGHSH and CDR2 as LQKENI. The CDR3 DNA reads as TGTGCCAGCTCACCACCGGCGGATGCGGAGCTGTTTTTT. Amino acid sequence: CASSPPADAELFF.

V is TRBV28 and J is TRBJ1-5; D uncertain. CDR1 MDHEN and CDR2 SYDVKM come from the germline V gene. This CDR3 comprises 14 residues. Trimming left V 5 bases short and J 7 bases short, with 15 bases between. The CDR3 loop is CASSGSLAGQPQHF. CDR3 in DNA: TGTGCCAGCAGTGGCAGCCTAGCGGGGCAGCCCCAGCATTTT.

The rearrangement joins TRBV15 to TRBJ1-4, with TRBD1 matching over 10 bases. CDR3 length: 15 residues. Germline CDR1 and CDR2: LNHNV and YYDKDF (reference sequence). The ends lost 6 bases at V and 2 bases at J; junction bases unmatched: 3. DNA for the CDR3: TGTGCCACCAGTCCGGGACAGGGGACTAATGAAAAACTGTTTTTT. The encoded protein is CATSPGQGTNEKLFF.

V gene TRBV5-1 combines with J gene TRBJ2-7, with a possible D match to TRBD1 (6 bases). Trimming removed 4 bases at V and 9 bases at J, with 14 bases between. The CDR3 is 12 residues long. Germline assignment: CDR1 SGHRS and CDR2 YFSETQ. CDR3 loop: CASSEGGQLQYF. The CDR3 DNA follows: TGCGCCAGCAGCGAAGGCGGACAGCTGCAGTACTTC.

The J gene is TRBJ2-7, the V gene TRBV4-1; D is uncertain. V lost 5 bases, J lost 1 base, and 15 bases lay in between. This CDR3 spans 15 amino acids. CDR1 is MGHRA, CDR2 YSYEKL, per germline. The CDR3 region is CASSDYQVSSYEQYF. As DNA, the CDR3 is TGCGCCAGCAGCGATTACCAGGTATCATCCTACGAGCAGTACTTC.

The genes are TRBV5-1 and TRBJ2-5; TRBD1 matches 8 bases. V lost 4 bases, J lost 4 bases, and 6 bases stayed unmatched. CDR1 is SGHRS, CDR2 YFSETQ, per germline. The CDR3 extends over 14 amino acids. The CDR3 reads CASSHQGARETQYF. CDR3 nucleotide sequence: TGCGCCAGCAGCCATCAGGGGGCGAGAGAGACCCAGTACTTC.

A single count supports this clone. J is TRBJ2-1 and V is TRBV28; possibly TRBD2 for D (5 bases). With 5 bases removed from V and 6 bases from J, the gap between germline ends came to 14 bases. Germline V gives CDR1 MDHEN, CDR2 SYDVKM. The CDR3 runs 14 residues. CDR3 loop: CASSAPGKGNEQFF. DNA of the CDR3: TGTGCCAGCAGTGCCCCGGGAAAGGGCAATGAGCAGTTCTTC.

This sequence joins TRBV13 and TRBJ2-3; D might be TRBD1 (5 bases). V was pared by 2 bases and J by 5 bases, with 8 bases between. CDR1 is PRHDT and CDR2 is FYEKMQ in the germline V gene (reference sequence). The CDR3 extends over 13 amino acids. The CDR3 sequence: CASSLQGQDTQYF. The CDR3 nucleotides read TGTGCCAGCAGCTTACAAGGACAAGATACGCAGTATTTT.

V is TRBV6-5 and J is TRBJ2-1; D is uncertain. Germline values: CDR1 MNHEY, CDR2 SVGAGI. This CDR3 is built from 13 residues. V was cut by 7 bases and J by 0 bases, with 7 bases left in between. The CDR3 region is CASNGGSYNEQFF. The CDR3, as DNA: TGTGCCAGCAACGGTGGCTCCTACAATGAGCAGTTCTTC.

A single count supports this clone. The chain couples TRBV15 to TRBJ2-5; the D is unclear. This CDR3 comprises 17 residues. Germline V gene data show CDR1 as LNHNV and CDR2 as YYDKDF (reference sequence). With 0 bases removed from V and 0 bases from J, the gap between germline ends came to 14 bases. CDR3 region: CATSRDLWRSYQETQYF. CDR3 nucleotides: TGTGCCACCAGCAGAGATTTGTGGCGGTCGTACCAAGAGACCCAGTACTTC.